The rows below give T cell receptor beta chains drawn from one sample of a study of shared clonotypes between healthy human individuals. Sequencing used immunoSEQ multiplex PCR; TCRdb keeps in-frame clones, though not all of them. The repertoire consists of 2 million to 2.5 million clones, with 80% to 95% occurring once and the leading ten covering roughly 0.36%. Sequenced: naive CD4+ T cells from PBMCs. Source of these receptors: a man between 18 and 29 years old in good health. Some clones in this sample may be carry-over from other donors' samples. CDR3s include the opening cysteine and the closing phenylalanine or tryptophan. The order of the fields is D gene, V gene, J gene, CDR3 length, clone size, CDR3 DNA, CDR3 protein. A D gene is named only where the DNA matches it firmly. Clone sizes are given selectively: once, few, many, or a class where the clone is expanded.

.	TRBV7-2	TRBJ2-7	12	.	TGTGCCAGCAGCCCACACTCCTACGAGCAGTACTTC	CASSPHSYEQYF
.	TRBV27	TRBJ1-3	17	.	TGTGCCAGCAGTCTATCCCCCGGACCTCTCTCTGGAAACACCATATATTTT	CASSLSPGPLSGNTIYF
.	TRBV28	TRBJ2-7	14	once	TGTGCCAGCAGTTTTGTCGCAGATGCCTACGAGCAGTACTTC	CASSFVADAYEQYF
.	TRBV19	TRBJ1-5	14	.	TGTGCCAGTAGTACCCGGGCCGGCAATCAGCCCCAGCATTTT	CASSTRAGNQPQHF
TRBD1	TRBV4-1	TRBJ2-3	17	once	TGCGCCAGCAGCCAATCCTGGGGACAGGGAATCACAGATACGCAGTATTTT	CASSQSWGQGITDTQYF
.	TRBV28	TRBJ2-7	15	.	TGTGCCAGCAGTTTACAAGGGGCCAGATCCTACGAGCAGTACTTC	CASSLQGARSYEQYF
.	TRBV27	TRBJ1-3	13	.	TGTGCCAGCGGACAGCACTCTGGAAACACCATATATTTT	CASGQHSGNTIYF
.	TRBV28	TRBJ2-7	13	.	TGTGCCACCTCCGGGACGCCAGCCTACGAGCAGTACTTC	CATSGTPAYEQYF
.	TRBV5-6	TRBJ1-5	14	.	TGTGCCAGCAGCTTGCAAGGGGGAGGTCTGCCCCAGCATTTT	CASSLQGGGLPQHF
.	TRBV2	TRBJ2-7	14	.	TGTGCCAGCAGACCCTTGGCAGGGAGGAACGAGCAGTACTTC	CASRPLAGRNEQYF
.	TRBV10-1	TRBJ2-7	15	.	TGCGCCAGCAGTGAGGCAGGGTCCCTCAGGAACGAGCAGTACTTC	CASSEAGSLRNEQYF
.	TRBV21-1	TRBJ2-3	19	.	TGTGCCAGCAAGGGGACGGAACTAGCGATTCCCTCTAGCACAGATACGCAGTATTTT	CASKGTELAIPSSTDTQYF
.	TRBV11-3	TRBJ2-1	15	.	TGTGCCAGCAGCTTAGGGGTGGGTGCAGTCCATGAGCAGTTCTTC	CASSLGVGAVHEQFF
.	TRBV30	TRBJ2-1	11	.	TGTGCCTGGAGTGTCGGATACCAACAGTTCTTC	CAWSVGYQQFF
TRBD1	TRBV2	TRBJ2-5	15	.	TGTGCCAGCAGTGAAGGGGACAGCCTTCAAGAGACCCAGTACTTC	CASSEGDSLQETQYF
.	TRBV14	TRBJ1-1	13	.	TGTGCCAGCAGCCAAGATCCCAGGACTGAAGCTTTCTTT	CASSQDPRTEAFF
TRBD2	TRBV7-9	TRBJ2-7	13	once	TGTGCCAGCAGCGCGACTAGCAGGTACGAGCAGTACTTC	CASSATSRYEQYF
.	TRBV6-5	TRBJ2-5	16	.	TGTGCCAGCAGTTACTCAGGCCCTTCGGAGGGAGAGACCCAGTACTTC	CASSYSGPSEGETQYF
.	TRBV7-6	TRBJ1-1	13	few	TGTGCCAGCAGCCTACAGGAGAACACTGAAGCTTTCTTT	CASSLQENTEAFF
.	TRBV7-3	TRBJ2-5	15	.	TGTGCCAGCAGCCTTGGTAACGGACCCCAAGAGACCCAGTACTTC	CASSLGNGPQETQYF
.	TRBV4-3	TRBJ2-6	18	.	TGCGCCAGCAGCCAAGGTACAGGATGGCGATCTGGGGCCAACGTCCTGACTTTC	CASSQGTGWRSGANVLTF
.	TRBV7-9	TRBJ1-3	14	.	TGTGCCAGCAGCCTACAGGGATCTGGAAACACCATATATTTT	CASSLQGSGNTIYF